This T cell receptor beta chain derives from a study of blood T cell repertoires in COVID-19. At the level of the study: Sites in the United States, Italy and Spain provided acute and convalescent COVID-19 samples. The cDNA or gDNA used as material had been derived from T cells, B-cell-depleted T cells, or PBMCs.

Original methodology: Reference gene primer amplification yielded estimated nucleated cell counts. TCRdb's table, derived via immunoSEQ multiplex PCR, lists solely in-frame clones and lacks some. From that table come the V and J calls and clone size; the DNA was used to work out D and trimming. The data show about 520,000 clones, approximately 85% seen once. The receptor was derived from a human donor in a cohort sampled during active COVID-19. Sample: peripheral blood.

CDR3 residues: CASMPSGSSYNEQFF. DNA for the CDR3: TGTGCCAGTATGCCTAGCGGGAGCTCCTACAATGAGCAGTTCTTC. The V gene is TRBV19, the J gene TRBJ2-1; TRBD2 matches at 10 bases. Germline V gene sequence: CDR1 LNHDA, CDR2 SQIVND (reference sequence). This CDR3 contains 15 residues. Trimming took 7 bases from V and 0 from J; bases not matched to a gene: 3.